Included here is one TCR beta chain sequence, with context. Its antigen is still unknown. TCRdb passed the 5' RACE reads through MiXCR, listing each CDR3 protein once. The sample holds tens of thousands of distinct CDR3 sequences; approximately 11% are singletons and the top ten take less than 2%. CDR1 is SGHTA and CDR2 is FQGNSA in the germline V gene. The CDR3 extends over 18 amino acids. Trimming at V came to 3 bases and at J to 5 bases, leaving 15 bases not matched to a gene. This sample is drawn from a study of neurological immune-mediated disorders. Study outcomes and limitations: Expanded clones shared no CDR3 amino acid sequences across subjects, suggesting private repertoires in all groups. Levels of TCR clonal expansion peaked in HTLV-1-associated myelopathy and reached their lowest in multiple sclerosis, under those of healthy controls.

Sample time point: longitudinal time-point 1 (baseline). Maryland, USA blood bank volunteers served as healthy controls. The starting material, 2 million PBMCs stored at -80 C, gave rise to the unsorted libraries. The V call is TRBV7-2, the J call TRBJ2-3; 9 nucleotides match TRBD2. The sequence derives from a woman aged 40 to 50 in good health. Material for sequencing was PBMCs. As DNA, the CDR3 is TGTGCCAGCAGCTTCGATAGGCGGGAGGGCCACCGGTTAGATACGCAGTATTTT. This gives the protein CASSFDRREGHRLDTQYF. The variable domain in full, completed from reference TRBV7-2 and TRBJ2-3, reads GAGVSQSPSNKVTEKGKDVELRCDPISGHTALYWYRQSLGQGLEFLIYFQGNSAPDKSGLPSDRFSAERTGGSVSTLTIQRTQQEDSAVYLCASSFDRREGHRLDTQYFGPGTRLTVL.